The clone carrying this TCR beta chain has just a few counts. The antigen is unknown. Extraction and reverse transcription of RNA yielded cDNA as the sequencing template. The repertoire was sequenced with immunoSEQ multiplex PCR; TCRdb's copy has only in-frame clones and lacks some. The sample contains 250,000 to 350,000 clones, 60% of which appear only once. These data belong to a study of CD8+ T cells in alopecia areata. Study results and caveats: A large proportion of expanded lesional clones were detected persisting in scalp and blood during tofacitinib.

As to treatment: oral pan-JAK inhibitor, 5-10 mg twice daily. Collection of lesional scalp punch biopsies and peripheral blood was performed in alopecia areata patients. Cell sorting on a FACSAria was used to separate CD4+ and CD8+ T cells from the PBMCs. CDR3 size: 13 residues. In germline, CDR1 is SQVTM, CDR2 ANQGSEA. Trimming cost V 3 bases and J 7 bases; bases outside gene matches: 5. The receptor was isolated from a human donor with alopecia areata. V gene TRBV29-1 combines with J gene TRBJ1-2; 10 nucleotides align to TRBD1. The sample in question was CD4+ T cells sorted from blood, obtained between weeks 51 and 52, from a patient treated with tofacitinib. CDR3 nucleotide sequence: TGCAGCGTTGAGCCGGGACAGGGGTCTGGCTACACCTTC. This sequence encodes CSVEPGQGSGYTF.